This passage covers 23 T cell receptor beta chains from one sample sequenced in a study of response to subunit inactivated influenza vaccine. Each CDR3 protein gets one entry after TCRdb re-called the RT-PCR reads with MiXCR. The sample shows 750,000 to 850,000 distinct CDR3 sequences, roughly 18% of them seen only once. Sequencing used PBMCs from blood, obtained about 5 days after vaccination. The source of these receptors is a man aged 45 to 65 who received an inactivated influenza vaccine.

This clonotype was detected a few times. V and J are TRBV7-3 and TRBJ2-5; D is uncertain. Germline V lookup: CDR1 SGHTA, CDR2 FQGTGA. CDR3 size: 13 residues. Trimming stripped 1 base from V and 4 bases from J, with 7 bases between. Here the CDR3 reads CASSLNGRETQYF. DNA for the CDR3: TGTGCCAGCAGCTTAAATGGCCGAGAGACCCAGTACTTC.

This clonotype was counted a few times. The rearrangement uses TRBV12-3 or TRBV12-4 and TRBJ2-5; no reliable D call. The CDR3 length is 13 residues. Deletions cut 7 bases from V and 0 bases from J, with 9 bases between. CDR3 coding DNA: TGTGCCAGCACTCAGGAAAACCAAGAGACCCAGTACTTC. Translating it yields CASTQENQETQYF.

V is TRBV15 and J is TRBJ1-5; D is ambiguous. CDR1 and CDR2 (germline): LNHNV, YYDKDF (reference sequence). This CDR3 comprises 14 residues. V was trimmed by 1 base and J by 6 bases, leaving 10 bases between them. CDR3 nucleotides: TGTGCCACCAGCAGAGGTGGAGGGCTTCAGCCCCAGCATTTT. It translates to CATSRGGGLQPQHF.

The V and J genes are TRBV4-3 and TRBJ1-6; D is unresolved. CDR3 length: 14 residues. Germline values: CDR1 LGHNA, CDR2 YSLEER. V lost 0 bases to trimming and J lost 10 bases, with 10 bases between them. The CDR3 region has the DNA TGCGCCAGCAGCCAAGATCTAAATGAATCACCCCTCCACTTT. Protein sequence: CASSQDLNESPLHF.

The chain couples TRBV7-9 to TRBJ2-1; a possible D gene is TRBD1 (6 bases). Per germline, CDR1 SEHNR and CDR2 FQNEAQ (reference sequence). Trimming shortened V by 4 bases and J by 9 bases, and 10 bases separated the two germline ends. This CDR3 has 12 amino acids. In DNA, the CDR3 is TGTGCCAGCAGCTCAGGGGTTCCTGAGCAGTTCTTC. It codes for CASSSGVPEQFF.

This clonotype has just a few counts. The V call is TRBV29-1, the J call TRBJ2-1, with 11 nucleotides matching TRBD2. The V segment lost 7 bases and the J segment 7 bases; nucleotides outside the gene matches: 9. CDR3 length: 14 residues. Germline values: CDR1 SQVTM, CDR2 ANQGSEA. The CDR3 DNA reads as TGCAGCGGGGGACTAGCGGCCCGACATAATGAGCAGTTCTTC. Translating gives CSGGLAARHNEQFF.

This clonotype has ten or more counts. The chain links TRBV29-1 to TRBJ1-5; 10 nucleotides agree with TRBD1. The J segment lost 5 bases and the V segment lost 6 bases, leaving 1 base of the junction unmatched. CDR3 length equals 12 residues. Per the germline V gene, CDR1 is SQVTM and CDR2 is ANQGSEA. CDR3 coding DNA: TGCAGCGTAGGGACAGGGGATCAGCCCCAGCATTTT. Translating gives CSVGTGDQPQHF.

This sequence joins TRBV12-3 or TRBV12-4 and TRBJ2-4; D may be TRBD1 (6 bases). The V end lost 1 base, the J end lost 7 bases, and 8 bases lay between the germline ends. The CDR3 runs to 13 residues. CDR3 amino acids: CASSLDRVNIQYF. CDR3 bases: TGTGCCAGCAGTTTAGACAGGGTGAACATTCAGTACTTC.

This CDR3 is CASSPSGSAYGELFF. CDR3 coding DNA: TGTGCCAGCAGCCCTAGCGGGAGCGCGTACGGGGAGCTGTTTTTT. The chain links TRBV7-9 to TRBJ2-2; TRBD2 matches at 10 bases. This CDR3 is built from 15 residues. The junction had 7 bases not matched to a gene; V was cut back by 5 bases and J by 7 bases. CDR1 is SEHNR, CDR2 FQNEAQ, per germline (reference sequence).

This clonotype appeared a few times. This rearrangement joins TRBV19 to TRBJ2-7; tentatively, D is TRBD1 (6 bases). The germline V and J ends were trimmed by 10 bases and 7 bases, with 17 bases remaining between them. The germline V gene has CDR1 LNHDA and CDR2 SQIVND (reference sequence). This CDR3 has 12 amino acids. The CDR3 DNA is TGTGCCACGACAGGAGAAATGGGAGAGCAGTACTTC. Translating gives CATTGEMGEQYF.

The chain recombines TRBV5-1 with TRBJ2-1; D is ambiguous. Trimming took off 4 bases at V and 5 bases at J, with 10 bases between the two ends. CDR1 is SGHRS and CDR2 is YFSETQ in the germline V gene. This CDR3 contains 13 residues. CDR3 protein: CASSLVSHNEQFF. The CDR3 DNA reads TGCGCCAGCAGCCTGGTCTCGCACAATGAGCAGTTCTTC.

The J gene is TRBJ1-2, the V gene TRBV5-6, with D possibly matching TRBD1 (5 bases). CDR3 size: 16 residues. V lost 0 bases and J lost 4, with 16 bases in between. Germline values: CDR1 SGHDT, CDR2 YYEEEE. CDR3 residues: CASSLERDEVVYGYTF. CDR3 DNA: TGTGCCAGCAGCTTGGAACGGGACGAGGTGGTCTATGGCTACACCTTC.

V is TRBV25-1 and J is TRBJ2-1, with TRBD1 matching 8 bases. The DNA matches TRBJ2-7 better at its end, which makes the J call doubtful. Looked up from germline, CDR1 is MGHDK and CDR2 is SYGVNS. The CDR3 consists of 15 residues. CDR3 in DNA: TGTGCCAGCAGTGAGGACAGGGTTTTCTACAATGAGCAGTACTTC. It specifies CASSEDRVFYNEQYF.

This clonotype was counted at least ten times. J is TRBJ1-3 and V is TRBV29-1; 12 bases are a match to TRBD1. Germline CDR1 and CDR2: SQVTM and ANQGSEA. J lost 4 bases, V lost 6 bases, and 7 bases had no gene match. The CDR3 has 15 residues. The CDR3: CSVAGTGGEGNTIYF. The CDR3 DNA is TGCAGCGTCGCCGGGACAGGGGGCGAAGGAAACACCATATATTTT.

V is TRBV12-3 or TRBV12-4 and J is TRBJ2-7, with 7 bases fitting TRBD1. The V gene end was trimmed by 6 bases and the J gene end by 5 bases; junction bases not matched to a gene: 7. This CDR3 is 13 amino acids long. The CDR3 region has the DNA TGTGCCAGCAGCCCCACAGGGGACAACGAGCAGTACTTC. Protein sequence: CASSPTGDNEQYF.

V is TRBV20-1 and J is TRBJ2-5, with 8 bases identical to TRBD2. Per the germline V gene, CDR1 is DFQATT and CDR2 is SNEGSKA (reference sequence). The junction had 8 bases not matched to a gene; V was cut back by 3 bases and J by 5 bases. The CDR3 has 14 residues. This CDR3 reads CSARALTSAETQYF. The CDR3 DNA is TGCAGTGCTAGGGCCCTGACTAGCGCGGAGACCCAGTACTTC.

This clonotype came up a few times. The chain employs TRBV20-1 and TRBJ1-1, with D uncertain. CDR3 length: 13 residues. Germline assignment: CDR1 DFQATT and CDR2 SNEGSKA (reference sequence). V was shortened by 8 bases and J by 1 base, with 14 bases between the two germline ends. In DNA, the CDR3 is TGCAGTTGTGCCCTACCCTCGAACACTGAAGCTTTCTTT. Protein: CSCALPSNTEAFF.

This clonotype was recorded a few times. The CDR3 is CASSLDVHTDTQYF. CDR3 nucleotides: TGTGCCAGCAGCTTAGACGTCCACACAGATACGCAGTATTTT. The chain links TRBV7-2 to TRBJ2-3, with no clear D. V was pared by 1 base and J by 2 bases, with 7 bases between. Germline loops: CDR1 SGHTA, CDR2 FQGNSA. This CDR3 comprises 14 residues.

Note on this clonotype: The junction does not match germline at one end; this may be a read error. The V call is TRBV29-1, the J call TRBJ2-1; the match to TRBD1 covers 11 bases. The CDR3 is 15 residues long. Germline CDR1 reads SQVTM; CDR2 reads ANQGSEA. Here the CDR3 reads CTVEDSIGTGGSQFF. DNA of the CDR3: TGCACCGTTGAAGATTCGATAGGGACAGGGGGAAGCCAGTTCTTC.

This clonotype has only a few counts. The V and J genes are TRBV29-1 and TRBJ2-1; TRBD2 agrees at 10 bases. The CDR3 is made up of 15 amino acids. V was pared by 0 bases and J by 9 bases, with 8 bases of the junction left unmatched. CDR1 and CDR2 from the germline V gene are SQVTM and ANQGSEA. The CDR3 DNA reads TGCAGCGTTGAAGACTGGCTAGCGGGAGACGGTGAGCAGTTCTTC. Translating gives CSVEDWLAGDGEQFF.

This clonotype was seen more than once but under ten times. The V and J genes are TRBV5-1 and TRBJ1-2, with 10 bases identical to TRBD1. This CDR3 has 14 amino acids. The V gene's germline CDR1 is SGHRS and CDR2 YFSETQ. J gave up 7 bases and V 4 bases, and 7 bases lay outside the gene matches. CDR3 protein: CASSPEGQGFGYTF. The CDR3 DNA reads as TGCGCCAGCAGCCCGGAGGGACAGGGGTTTGGCTACACCTTC.

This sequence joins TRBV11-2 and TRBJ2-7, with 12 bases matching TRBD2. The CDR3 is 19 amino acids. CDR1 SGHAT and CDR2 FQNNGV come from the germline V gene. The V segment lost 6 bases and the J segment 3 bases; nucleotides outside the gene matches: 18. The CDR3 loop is CASRLGLGLAGGPVYEQYF. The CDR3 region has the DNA TGTGCCAGCAGGCTGGGATTGGGGCTAGCGGGGGGGCCGGTCTACGAGCAGTACTTC.

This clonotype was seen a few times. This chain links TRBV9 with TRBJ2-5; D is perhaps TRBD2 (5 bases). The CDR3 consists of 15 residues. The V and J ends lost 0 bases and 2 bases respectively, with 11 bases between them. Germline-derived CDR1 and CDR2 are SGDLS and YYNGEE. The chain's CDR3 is CASSVGRTGQETQYF. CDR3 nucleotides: TGTGCCAGCAGCGTAGGACGTACGGGACAAGAGACCCAGTACTTC.